This TCR beta chain was recorded in a study of T cell repertoires in ileal Crohn's disease (dated by TCRdb to about 2019). Broadly, across the study: The median duration of disease was approximately 7.9 years, and at the time of surgery less than 40% of patients were active smokers. All patients had surgery for a complication: stricturing disease in around 61% and penetrating disease in roughly 40%. About half of the patients received postoperative therapy: under 13 received thiopurines and some 20 received anti-TNF agents. The TCR repertoire was analysed in approximately 61 patients with Crohn's disease drawn from a prospective multicentre cohort. The study was conducted in parallel with a multicentre cohort that was designed to identify predictors of early endoscopic recurrence following ileocolonic resection. A Rutgeerts score above i0 was used to define endoscopic postoperative recurrence. A total of 171 mucosal samples from around 57 patients were sequenced, collected from several sites on the surgical specimen and at postoperative endoscopy. Study-wide findings and limitations: Higher percentages of high-frequency clones at the time of surgery were linked to endoscopic recurrence, and every patient with clonality above 26.8% (18/57) had recurrence. Only a subgroup of patients, of unstated size, had their mucosal CD4 and CD8 T cells sorted and sequenced. A significantly higher proportion of clonal expansions was observed in active smokers at surgery than in non-smokers (about 25% vs 20%, p=0.02). Compared with CD4 T cells, sorted CD8 T cells held more high-frequency clones, which suggests that the mucosal expansions were mostly CD8.

To be eligible, patients had to be adults with ileal or ileocolonic Crohn's disease and an indication for ileocolonic resection. Whole ileal mucosal biopsies were kept frozen at -80 degrees C prior to DNA extraction. A TRizol-based method was used to extract genomic DNA from the frozen whole biopsies, and the DNA was quantified with a NanoDrop 2000 spectrophotometer. Inclusive of the bounding cysteine and phenylalanine, the CDR3 is 16 residues long. Of the read, only the CDR3 DNA is kept; its 48 bases are in frame from base 1. CDR1 and CDR2 are drawn from the germline V gene (reference sequence): LNHDA, SQIVND. V ends up 7 bases short and J 3 bases short, with an unmatched junction base count of 11. Details on this clone: Its binding antigen is unknown. Per-base qualities were not stored, and no clone one base away is much larger.

For commercial TCRB immunosequencing, about 500 nanograms of biopsy DNA were submitted for each sample. A two-step, amplification bias-controlled multiplex PCR was used by Adaptive Biotechnology to amplify CDR3 regions from genomic DNA. In the first PCR, primers covered every V and J gene segment, and in the second PCR, barcodes and Illumina adapters were added. An Illumina instrument was used to sequence the CDR3 libraries. Per the original workflow: The analysis drew on both the pipelines supplied by the vendor and custom analysis of the raw data in R/Bioconductor running R version 3.3.0. Clonality, ranging from 0 to 1, was calculated as the inverse of the normalised Shannon entropy of all productive clones. High-frequency clones were defined as the repertoire share of the top 100 clones, retaining only clones passing a 95% confidence test. Repertoire diversity was measured with the Simpson index, and overlap between samples was measured with the Morisita-Horn index. The immuneACCESS repertoire file appears here via TCRdb, limited to in-frame rearrangements. These files lack a portion of the clones; in checked studies, under half of the deficit traces to unresolved V genes, and the cause of the others is not known. V, J and clone size are those of that table, while D and trimming were read from the DNA. Across this sample there are 2,000 to 3,000 clones, with 80% to 90% seen only once. Clones ranked in the top ten supply roughly 7% of the sample.

This clonotype was obtained from an adult with Crohn's disease. The sequencing input was ileal tissue. Rearrangement joined TRBV19 to TRBJ1-3; 8 junctional bases match TRBD1. The DNA sequence is TGTGCCAGTACCAAAGCTGCAGGGACAGGTGGAAACACCATATATTTT. This gives the protein CASTKAAGTGGNTIYF.